The 8 T cell receptor beta chains below come from one sample, sequenced in a study of technical replicates of blood from several donors. Sequencing was performed with immunoSEQ multiplex PCR; in TCRdb, only in-frame clones are kept and a portion is missing. The table includes tens of thousands of clones, approximately 91% detected once. The specimen sequenced was T cells isolated from PBMCs. These receptors all stem from a human donor in good health. Some clones in this sample may be carry-over from other donors' samples.

The count of this clone is one. The rearrangement uses TRBV6-6 and TRBJ2-7; D is uncertain. The CDR3 sequence is 14 residues long. Germline V gives CDR1 MNHNY, CDR2 SVGAGI (reference sequence). The V gene lost 2 bases and the J gene lost 1 base, with 9 bases spanning the gap. CDR3 in DNA: TGTGCCAGCAGTTACGGTAGTAGTTCCTACGAGCAGTACTTC. This gives the protein CASSYGSSSYEQYF.

V and J are TRBV21-1 and TRBJ1-4; the tabulated D call, TRBD1, remains unverified against the DNA. TRBV21-1 is termed a pseudogene. The CDR3 is made up of 15 amino acids. In DNA form, the CDR3 reads TGTGCCAGCAGCTTCCGGGACAGCTATAATGAAAAACTGTTTTTT. Its translation: CASSFRDSYNEKLFF.

The rearrangement uses TRBV18 and TRBJ1-1; no reliable D call. Trimming removed 5 bases at V and 4 bases at J, with 8 bases between. The CDR3 is 12 amino acids. The V gene's germline CDR1 is KGHSH and CDR2 LQKENI. The chain's CDR3 is CASSSQRTEAFF. CDR3 bases: TGTGCCAGCTCATCGCAGCGCACTGAAGCTTTCTTT.

The chain has TRBV6-1 and TRBJ2-3; 12 nucleotides line up with TRBD2. The CDR3 consists of 15 residues. J was trimmed by 1 base and V by 6 bases; bases with no gene match: 2. Germline loops: CDR1 MNHNS, CDR2 SASEGT. The CDR3 DNA sequence: TGTGCCAGCAGGAGGACTAGCGGGGGCACAGATACGCAGTATTTT. Translated: CASRRTSGGTDTQYF.

The V call is TRBV4-2, the J call TRBJ1-6; D gene ambiguous. This CDR3 is built from 11 residues. Trimming pared 3 bases from V and 14 bases from J, leaving 8 bases between. The germline gives CDR1 LGHNA, CDR2 YNFKEQ. In DNA, the CDR3 is TGTGCCAGCAGCCAGTTAGACACCCTCCACTTT. Translating gives CASSQLDTLHF.

The chain uses TRBV27 and TRBJ2-5, with D maybe TRBD1 (5 bases). The CDR3 is made up of 14 amino acids. Between the trimmed V and J ends, which lost 5 bases and 1 base, there was a span of 11 bases. Germline loops: CDR1 MNHEY, CDR2 SMNVEV (reference sequence). CDR3 loop: CASSPQGLQETQYF. DNA for the CDR3: TGTGCCAGCAGTCCCCAGGGTCTCCAAGAGACCCAGTACTTC.

The chain employs TRBV29-1 and TRBJ1-1; no firm D call. The CDR3 consists of 11 residues. With 7 bases removed from V and 3 bases from J, the gap between germline ends came to 9 bases. CDR1 and CDR2 from the germline V gene are SQVTM and ANQGSEA. CDR3 bases: TGCAGCGGCCGGGAGGACACTGAAGCTTTCTTT. This codes for CSGREDTEAFF.

The chain has TRBV5-1 and TRBJ1-5; D might be TRBD1 (5 bases). The CDR3 spans 15 residues. Trimming cost V 4 bases and J 2 bases, with 13 bases left between them. The germline V gene has CDR1 SGHRS and CDR2 YFSETQ. In DNA, the CDR3 is TGCGCCAGCAGCGCCCAGGGAGGGGGCAATCAGCCCCAGCATTTT. Its translation: CASSAQGGGNQPQHF.